Shown below are 28 T cell receptor beta chains from a single sample sequenced in a study of a mutant IDH1 vaccine in newly diagnosed glioma. Time point: week 11, during vaccination. What each vaccine dose contained was 300 ug of mutant IDH1 20-mer peptide, accompanied by topical imiquimod. What these receptors recognize is not known. Profiling relied on immunoSEQ multiplex PCR, and the TCRdb table lists in-frame clones only, not all of them. This sample carries tens of thousands of clones, 55% to 75% of them seen once, and the ten largest clones take 9.5% to 12%. The sequencing here drew on peripheral blood mononuclear cells (PBMCs), taken from a glioma patient whose treatment included an IDH1 peptide vaccine. The source is a man aged 18 to 35 with glioma. Some clones in this sample may be carry-over from other donors' samples.

V gene TRBV25-1 combines with J gene TRBJ2-2, with TRBD1 identical over 7 bases. The V gene's germline CDR1 is MGHDK and CDR2 SYGVNS. Trimming took 5 bases from V and 10 from J; bases not matched to a gene: 10. The CDR3 has 14 amino acids. The CDR3, as DNA: TGTGCCAGCAGTACTGGGACAGCGTCGGAGGAGCTGTTTTTT. Translation gives CASSTGTASEELFF.

The V and J genes are TRBV6-5 and TRBJ1-3, with D possibly being TRBD1 (5 bases). The V and J ends lost 6 bases and 0 bases respectively, with 12 bases between them. This CDR3 is built from 15 residues. Per germline, CDR1 MNHEY and CDR2 SVGAGI. CDR3 nucleotides: TGTGCCAGCAGGGGGGAGCGACGCTCTGGAAACACCATATATTTT. Translation gives CASRGERRSGNTIYF.

The J gene is TRBJ2-5, the V gene TRBV5-1; the match to TRBD2 covers 11 bases. Germline CDR1 SGHRS, CDR2 YFSETQ. The CDR3 consists of 17 residues. The trim removed 1 base at V and 5 bases at J, leaving 10 bases unmatched. Here the CDR3 reads CASSLFGSGRAGETQYF. The CDR3 nucleotides are TGCGCCAGCAGCTTGTTTGGTAGCGGGAGGGCCGGGGAGACCCAGTACTTC.

The J gene is TRBJ2-4, the V gene TRBV30, with no clear D. The CDR3 is 14 amino acids. V lost 2 bases to trimming and J lost 0 bases, with 8 bases between them. Germline V gene sequence: CDR1 GTSNPN, CDR2 SVGIG (reference sequence). The CDR3 DNA sequence: TGTGCCTGGAGTAAAGAACCAGCCAAAAACATTCAGTACTTC. Translating it yields CAWSKEPAKNIQYF.

J is TRBJ1-2 and V is TRBV5-1; D is ambiguous. CDR1 SGHRS and CDR2 YFSETQ come from the germline V gene. Trimming took 1 base from V and 8 from J, leaving 15 bases between them. The CDR3 extends over 14 amino acids. Written as DNA, the CDR3 is TGCGCCAGCAGCTTGAACGGGCCACCGTGGGGCTACACCTTC. Translated, it gives CASSLNGPPWGYTF.

J is TRBJ2-6 and V is TRBV5-1; 7 bases match TRBD1. The V gene's germline CDR1 is SGHRS and CDR2 YFSETQ. CDR3 length: 15 residues. The junction had 1 base not matched to a gene; V was cut back by 2 bases and J by 2 bases. In DNA form, the CDR3 reads TGCGCCAGCAGCTTTCAGGGGGCTGGGGCCAACGTCCTGACTTTC. Translation: CASSFQGAGANVLTF.

This chain's CDR3 is CASSLGQGGAGELFF. CDR3 DNA sequence: TGTGCCAGCAGCTTAGGACAGGGAGGGGCCGGGGAGCTGTTTTTT. The chain has TRBV7-2 and TRBJ2-2; the D call may be TRBD1 or TRBD2 (7 bases each). CDR3 length: 15 residues. With 1 base removed from V and 6 bases from J, the gap between germline ends came to 12 bases. CDR1 and CDR2 from the germline V gene are SGHTA and FQGNSA.

The rearrangement joins TRBV4-1 to TRBJ2-1, with a possible D match to TRBD2 (5 bases). CDR3 length equals 15 residues. V lost 4 bases, J lost 1 base, and 11 bases lay in between. Per the germline V gene, CDR1 is MGHRA and CDR2 is YSYEKL. The CDR3 sequence is CASSLGSGSYNEQFF. CDR3 DNA sequence: TGCGCCAGCAGCCTTGGGAGTGGGTCCTACAATGAGCAGTTCTTC.

The chain uses TRBV4-3 and TRBJ1-2, with unresolved D. Germline CDR1 and CDR2: LGHNA and YSLEER. Trimming stripped 4 bases from V and 1 base from J, with 10 bases between. The CDR3 length is 14 residues. CDR3 loop: CASSPSGLNYGYTF. Written as DNA, the CDR3 is TGCGCCAGCAGCCCTTCAGGCCTTAACTATGGCTACACCTTC.

The V and J genes are TRBV6-5 and TRBJ1-1; D not resolved. V shed 7 bases and J shed 0 bases, with 12 bases lying between them. The germline V gene has CDR1 MNHEY and CDR2 SVGAGI. This CDR3 contains 14 residues. The CDR3 is CASKTRGVNTEAFF. The DNA of the CDR3 is TGTGCCAGCAAAACCCGCGGGGTGAACACTGAAGCTTTCTTT.

The chain combines TRBV4-1 with TRBJ2-7; TRBD1 agrees at 10 bases. Trimming took 0 bases from V and 6 from J; bases not matched to a gene: 11. CDR3 size: 17 residues. Germline assignment: CDR1 MGHRA and CDR2 YSYEKL. The CDR3 nucleotides are TGCGCCAGCAGCCAAGATTCCCGGACAGGGGGAACAGTCGAGCAGTACTTC. As protein: CASSQDSRTGGTVEQYF.

The chain is built from TRBV7-9 and TRBJ1-1; D possibly corresponds to TRBD1 (5 bases). The germline CDR1 and CDR2 sequences are SEHNR and FQNEAQ (reference sequence). Trimming left V 5 bases short and J 5 bases short, with 12 bases between. The CDR3 length is 13 residues. CDR3 DNA sequence: TGTGCCAGCAGCCCGACAGTACGGACTGAAGCTTTCTTT. It translates to CASSPTVRTEAFF.

The chain is built from TRBV6-1 and TRBJ1-1, with TRBD1 identical over 7 bases. Germline V gene data show CDR1 as MNHNS and CDR2 as SASEGT. The CDR3 loop spans 14 amino acids. The V and J ends lost 6 bases and 3 bases, in that order; junction bases with no gene match: 7. CDR3 region: CASSTTGSDTEAFF. For the CDR3, the DNA is TGTGCCAGCAGCACGACAGGGTCCGACACTGAAGCTTTCTTT.

The V call is TRBV29-1, the J call TRBJ2-1; D is ambiguous. The CDR3 has 12 amino acids. Germline CDR1 and CDR2: SQVTM and ANQGSEA. The CDR3, as DNA: TGCACCGCCGTCCCAGTCTACAATGAGCAGTTCTTC. Residues: CTAVPVYNEQFF.

The chain links TRBV5-1 to TRBJ1-1; tentative D call: TRBD1 (5 bases). V was clipped by 4 bases and J by 0 bases, with 28 bases between them. The CDR3 loop spans 20 amino acids. The germline CDR1 and CDR2 sequences are SGHRS and YFSETQ. CDR3 sequence: CASSHDMGPARIPMNTEAFF. As DNA, the CDR3 is TGCGCCAGCAGCCACGACATGGGGCCCGCACGAATACCTATGAACACTGAAGCTTTCTTT.

The chain recombines TRBV28 with TRBJ1-5; TRBD1 aligns across 7 bases. CDR1 and CDR2 from the germline V gene are MDHEN and SYDVKM. The CDR3 covers 15 residues. V lost 7 bases and J lost 9; bases outside the gene matches: 15. CDR3 sequence reads: CASTRGDRPQWPQHF. For the CDR3, the DNA is TGTGCCAGCACTCGAGGGGACAGACCCCAGTGGCCCCAGCATTTT.

The chain joins TRBV18 to TRBJ1-1; D gene unclear. The CDR3 is 13 residues long. V was pared by 3 bases and J by 1 base, with 6 bases between. CDR1 is KGHSH, CDR2 LQKENI, per germline. CDR3 nucleotide sequence: TGTGCCAGCTCACCCGGTCGGAACACTGAAGCTTTCTTT. Protein product: CASSPGRNTEAFF. The full variable domain, with the rest looked up from reference TRBV18 and TRBJ1-1, is NAGVMQNPRHLVRRRGQEARLRCSPMKGHSHVYWYRQLPEEGLKFMVYLQKENIIDESGMPKERFSAEFPKEGPSILRIQQVVRGDSAAYFCASSPGRNTEAFFGQGTRLTVV.

Written as DNA, the CDR3 is TGTGCCAGCAGCGCCACGGGACAGGGCTACGAGCAGTACTTC. Amino acid sequence: CASSATGQGYEQYF. The chain carries TRBV5-6 and TRBJ2-7, with TRBD1 identical over 9 bases. Trimming cost V 4 bases and J 3 bases; bases outside gene matches: 5. The germline CDR1 and CDR2 sequences are SGHDT and YYEEEE. CDR3 length equals 14 residues.

This clone occurred a few times. The chain uses TRBV5-4 and TRBJ1-1; D not resolved. Trimming took 4 bases from V and 1 from J, leaving 8 bases between them. Germline lookup yields CDR1 SGHNT and CDR2 YYREEE (reference sequence). The CDR3 contains 13 residues. CDR3 nucleotide sequence: TGTGCCAGCAGCCGGGGAAGGAACACTGAAGCTTTCTTT. As protein: CASSRGRNTEAFF.

The chain uses TRBV6-5 and TRBJ2-3; D gene ambiguous. The V end was cut by 5 bases, the J end by 6 bases, with 12 bases between. Looked up from germline, CDR1 is MNHEY and CDR2 is SVGAGI. There are 13 residues in the CDR3. In nucleotides, the CDR3 is TGTGCCAGCAGTATTCGACTCACGGATACGCAGTATTTT. It is translated as CASSIRLTDTQYF.

This clone was observed once. The chain couples TRBV30 to TRBJ2-1; 7 nucleotides match TRBD2. The CDR3 loop spans 14 amino acids. Germline V gives CDR1 GTSNPN, CDR2 SVGIG (reference sequence). Trimming at V came to 8 bases and at J to 2 bases, leaving 9 bases not matched to a gene. The CDR3, as DNA: TGTGCCCGGGGGAGGGCGTTTACCTACAATGAGCAGTTCTTC. Its protein product is CARGRAFTYNEQFF.

V gene TRBV13 combines with J gene TRBJ2-3, with D perhaps TRBD2 (6 bases). CDR1 and CDR2 (germline): PRHDT, FYEKMQ (reference sequence). CDR3 length: 14 amino acids. Trimming removed 5 bases at V and 0 bases at J, with 9 bases between. CDR3: CASSGGASTDTQYF. In nucleotides, the CDR3 is TGTGCCAGCAGCGGCGGGGCTAGCACAGATACGCAGTATTTT.

The chain uses TRBV6-5 and TRBJ2-7, with D possibly TRBD1 on 6 matching bases. V gave up 6 bases and J gave up 7 bases, with 22 bases separating them. Germline-derived CDR1 and CDR2 are MNHEY and SVGAGI. The CDR3 length is 15 residues. CDR3 sequence reads: CASRPPWDTANEQYF. The CDR3, as DNA: TGTGCCAGCAGACCACCCTGGGACACCGCTAATGAGCAGTACTTC.

This clone was found a few times. The chain has TRBV28 and TRBJ2-1; 8 bases are a match to TRBD1. This CDR3 has 14 amino acids. Losses at the gene ends were 3 bases for V and 7 bases for J; bases not matched to a gene: 5. Germline CDR1 is MDHEN and CDR2 is SYDVKM. CDR3 nucleotide sequence: TGTGCCAGCAGTTTGGTACAGGGGGTGAATGAGCAGTTCTTC. Translation: CASSLVQGVNEQFF.

The J gene is TRBJ1-5, the V gene TRBV30; a weak D match, TRBD1 (5 bases). Trimming shortened V by 2 bases and J by 0 bases, and 8 bases separated the two germline ends. The CDR3 is 14 residues long. Per the germline V gene, CDR1 is GTSNPN and CDR2 is SVGIG (reference sequence). Here the CDR3 reads CAWSQTVSNQPQHF. CDR3 nucleotide sequence: TGTGCCTGGAGTCAGACAGTTAGCAATCAGCCCCAGCATTTT.

V usage is TRBV9 and J usage is TRBJ1-5; tentative D call: TRBD1 (5 bases). Trimming took 1 base from V and 9 from J, leaving 14 bases between them. CDR3 length equals 14 residues. Germline CDR1 SGDLS, CDR2 YYNGEE. The CDR3 reads CASSVSGSGWPQHF. CDR3 sequence (DNA): TGTGCCAGCAGCGTATCAGGGAGCGGGTGGCCCCAGCATTTT. Complete variable domain (other parts from reference TRBV9 and TRBJ1-5): DSGVTQTPKHLITATGQRVTLRCSPRSGDLSVYWYQQSLDQGLQFLIQYYNGEERAKGNILERFSAQQFPDLHSELNLSSLELGDSALYFCASSVSGSGWPQHFGDGTRLSIL.

The gene calls are TRBV7-9 and TRBJ1-1, with D perhaps TRBD1 (5 bases). CDR3 size: 13 residues. CDR1 is SEHNR and CDR2 is FQNEAQ in the germline V gene (reference sequence). Trimming took 5 bases from V and 4 from J, leaving 11 bases between them. The CDR3 DNA reads as TGTGCCAGCAGCGTCGCGGGGGTCACTGAAGCTTTCTTT. Its protein is CASSVAGVTEAFF.

The chain is built from TRBV6-1 and TRBJ1-2; D not resolved. Trimming removed 7 bases at V and 8 bases at J, with 20 bases between. Germline V gives CDR1 MNHNS, CDR2 SASEGT. The CDR3 loop spans 14 amino acids. The CDR3 loop reads CASTLPGPERGYTF. For the CDR3, the DNA is TGTGCCAGCACCCTTCCTGGACCTGAACGGGGCTACACCTTC.